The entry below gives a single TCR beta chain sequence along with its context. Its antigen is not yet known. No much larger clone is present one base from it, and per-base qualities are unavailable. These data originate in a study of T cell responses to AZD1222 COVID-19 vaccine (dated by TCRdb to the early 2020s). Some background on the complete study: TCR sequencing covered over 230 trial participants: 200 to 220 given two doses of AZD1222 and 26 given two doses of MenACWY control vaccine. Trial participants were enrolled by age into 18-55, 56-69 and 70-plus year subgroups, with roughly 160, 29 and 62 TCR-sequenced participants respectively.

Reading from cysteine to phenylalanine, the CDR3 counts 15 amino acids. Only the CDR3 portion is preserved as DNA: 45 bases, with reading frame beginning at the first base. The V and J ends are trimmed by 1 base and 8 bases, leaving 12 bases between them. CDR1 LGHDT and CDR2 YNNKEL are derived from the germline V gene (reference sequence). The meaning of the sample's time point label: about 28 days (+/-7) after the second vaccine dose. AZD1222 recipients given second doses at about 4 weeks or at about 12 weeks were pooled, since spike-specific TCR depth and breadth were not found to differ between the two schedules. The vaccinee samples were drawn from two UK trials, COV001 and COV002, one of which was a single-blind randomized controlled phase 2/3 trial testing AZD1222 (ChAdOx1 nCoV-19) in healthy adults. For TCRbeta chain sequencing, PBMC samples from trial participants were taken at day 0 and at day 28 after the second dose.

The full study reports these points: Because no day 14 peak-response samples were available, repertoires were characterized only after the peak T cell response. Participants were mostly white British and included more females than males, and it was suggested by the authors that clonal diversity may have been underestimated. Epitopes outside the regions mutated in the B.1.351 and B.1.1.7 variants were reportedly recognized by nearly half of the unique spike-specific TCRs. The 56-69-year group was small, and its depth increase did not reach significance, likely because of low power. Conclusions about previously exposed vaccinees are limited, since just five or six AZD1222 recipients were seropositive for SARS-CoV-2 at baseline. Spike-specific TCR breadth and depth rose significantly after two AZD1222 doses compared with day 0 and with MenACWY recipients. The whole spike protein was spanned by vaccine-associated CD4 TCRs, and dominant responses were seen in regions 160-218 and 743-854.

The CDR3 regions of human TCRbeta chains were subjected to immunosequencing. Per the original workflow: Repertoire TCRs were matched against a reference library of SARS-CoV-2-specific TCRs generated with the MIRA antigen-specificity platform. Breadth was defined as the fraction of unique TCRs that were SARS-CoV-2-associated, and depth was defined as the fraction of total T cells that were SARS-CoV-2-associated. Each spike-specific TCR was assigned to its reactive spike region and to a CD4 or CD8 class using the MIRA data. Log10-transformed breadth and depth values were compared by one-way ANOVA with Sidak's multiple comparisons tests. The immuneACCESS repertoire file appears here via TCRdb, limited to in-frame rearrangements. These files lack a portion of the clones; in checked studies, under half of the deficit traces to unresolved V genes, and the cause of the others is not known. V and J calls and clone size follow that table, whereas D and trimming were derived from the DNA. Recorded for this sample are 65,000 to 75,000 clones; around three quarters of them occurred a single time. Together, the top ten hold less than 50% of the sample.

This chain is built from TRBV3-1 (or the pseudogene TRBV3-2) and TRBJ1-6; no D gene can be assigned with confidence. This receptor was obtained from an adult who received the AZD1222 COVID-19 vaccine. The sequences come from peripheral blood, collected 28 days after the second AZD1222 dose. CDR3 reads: CASSQVSGRYSPLHF. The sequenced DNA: TGTGCCAGCAGCCAAGTTTCAGGTCGATATTCACCCCTCCACTTT.